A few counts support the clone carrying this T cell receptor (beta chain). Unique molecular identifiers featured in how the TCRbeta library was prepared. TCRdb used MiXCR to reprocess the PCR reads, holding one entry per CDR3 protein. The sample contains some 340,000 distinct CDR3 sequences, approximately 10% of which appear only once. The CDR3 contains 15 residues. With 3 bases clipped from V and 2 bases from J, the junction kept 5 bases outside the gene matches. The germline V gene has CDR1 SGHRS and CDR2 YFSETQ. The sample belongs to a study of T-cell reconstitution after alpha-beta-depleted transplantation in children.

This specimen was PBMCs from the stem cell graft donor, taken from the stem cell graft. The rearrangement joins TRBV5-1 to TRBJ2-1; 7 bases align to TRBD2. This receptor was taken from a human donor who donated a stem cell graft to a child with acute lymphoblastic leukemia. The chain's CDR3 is CASSWASGPYNEQFF. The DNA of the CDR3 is TGCGCCAGCAGCTGGGCTAGCGGACCCTACAATGAGCAGTTCTTC.